This TCR beta chain was recovered during a study of T-cell memory formation after mild COVID-19. Overall study: Clusters were largely donor specific. Findings and limits, study-wide: There was a balanced CD4/CD8 profile in clones contracting day 15 to 85, and later expanders leaned CD4+. Cross-reactive memory seemingly joined, as some responding clones were found in pre-infection memory.

A word on this clonotype: The antigen is not known.

TCR alpha and TCR beta cDNA libraries carrying sample barcodes and UMIs came from 5'RACE with constant-segment primers. TCRdb recomputed calls from the 5' RACE reads with MiXCR, one row per CDR3 protein. The table includes approximately 340,000 distinct CDR3 sequences, roughly 15% detected once. This CDR3 has 13 amino acids. The V gene's germline CDR1 is MNHEY and CDR2 SVGAGI. The V gene lost 4 bases and the J gene lost 10 bases, with 14 bases spanning the gap. The sequenced sample was PBMCs or a T cell subset sorted from them (not recorded which). The chain employs TRBV6-5 and TRBJ2-1; the D is unclear. The clonotype comes from a man younger than 35 who had mild COVID-19 (a few samples of this study predate the infection). Cell type and time point are not known. Here the CDR3 reads CASSLSEKGEQFF. The CDR3 DNA follows: TGTGCCAGCAGTTTGAGTGAGAAAGGAGAGCAGTTCTTC.